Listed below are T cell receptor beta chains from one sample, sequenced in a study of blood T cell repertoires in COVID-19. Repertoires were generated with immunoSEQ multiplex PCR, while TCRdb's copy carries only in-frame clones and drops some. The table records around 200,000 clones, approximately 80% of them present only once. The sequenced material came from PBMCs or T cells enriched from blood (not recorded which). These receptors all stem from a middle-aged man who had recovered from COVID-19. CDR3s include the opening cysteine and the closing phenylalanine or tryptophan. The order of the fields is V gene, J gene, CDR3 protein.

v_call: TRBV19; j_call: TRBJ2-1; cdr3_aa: CASSKSESSYNEQFF
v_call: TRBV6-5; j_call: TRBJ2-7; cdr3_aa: CASQNRETGAHEQYF
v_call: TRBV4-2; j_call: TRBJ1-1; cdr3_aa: CASSRVGGTEAFF
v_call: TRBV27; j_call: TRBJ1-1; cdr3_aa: CASSPILLEMPAFF
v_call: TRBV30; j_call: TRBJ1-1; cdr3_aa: CAWSYGERYAEAFF
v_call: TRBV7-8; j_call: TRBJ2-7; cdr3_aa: CASSPRTSGSYEQYF
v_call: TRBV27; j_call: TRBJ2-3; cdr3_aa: CASSRGTDTQYF
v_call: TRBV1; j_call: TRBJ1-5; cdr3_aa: CTSSQDLEPQHF
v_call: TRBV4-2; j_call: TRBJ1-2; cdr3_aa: CASSQGALVTDVEYGYTF
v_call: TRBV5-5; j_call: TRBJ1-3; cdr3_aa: CASSSDIGNTIYF
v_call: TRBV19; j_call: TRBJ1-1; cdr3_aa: CASSPQGWTEAFF
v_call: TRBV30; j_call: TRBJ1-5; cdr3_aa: CAWGGGQLRNQPQHF
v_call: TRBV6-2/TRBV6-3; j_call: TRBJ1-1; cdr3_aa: CASSPGGTVEAFF
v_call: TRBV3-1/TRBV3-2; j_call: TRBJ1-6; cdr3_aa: CASSQGQGLNSPLHF
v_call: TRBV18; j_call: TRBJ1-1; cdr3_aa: CASSPTGDTEAFF
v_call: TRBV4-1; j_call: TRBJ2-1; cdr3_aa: CAAAPRGAYNEQFF
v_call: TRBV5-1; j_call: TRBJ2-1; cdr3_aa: CASSSTAENYNEQFF
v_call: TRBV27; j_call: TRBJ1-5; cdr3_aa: CASSEGAGQPQHF
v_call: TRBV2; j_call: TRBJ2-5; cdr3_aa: CASSVFSQETQYF
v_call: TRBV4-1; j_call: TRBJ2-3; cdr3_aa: CASSQTGTSGGASTDTQYF
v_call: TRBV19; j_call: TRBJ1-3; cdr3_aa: CASSGMRGNTIYF
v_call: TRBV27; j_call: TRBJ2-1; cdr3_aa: CASSPDRLLPTYNEQFF
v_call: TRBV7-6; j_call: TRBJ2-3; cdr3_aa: CASSLTGWSTDTQYF
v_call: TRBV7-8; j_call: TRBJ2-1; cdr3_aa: CASSLRTSGLQFF
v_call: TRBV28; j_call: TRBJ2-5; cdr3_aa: CASKGTSGRARETQYF
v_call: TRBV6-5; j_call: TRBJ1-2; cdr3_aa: CASSIGGSYGYTF
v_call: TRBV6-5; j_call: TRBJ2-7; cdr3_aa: CASTQGAHGEQYF
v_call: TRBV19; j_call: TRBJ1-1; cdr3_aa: CASSADRGNTEAFF
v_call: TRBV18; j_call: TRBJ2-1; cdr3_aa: CASSPLAGSYNEQFF
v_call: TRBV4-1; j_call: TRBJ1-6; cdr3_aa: CASSQEPGDHSPLHF
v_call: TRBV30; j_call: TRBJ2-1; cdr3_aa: CAWTGGRIDNEQFF
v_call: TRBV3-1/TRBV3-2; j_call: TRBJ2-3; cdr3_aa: CASSRRVGGDTDTQYF
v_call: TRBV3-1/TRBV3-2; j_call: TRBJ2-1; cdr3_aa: CASTGLGSYEQFF
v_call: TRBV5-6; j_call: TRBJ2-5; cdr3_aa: CASSLVMGLETQYF
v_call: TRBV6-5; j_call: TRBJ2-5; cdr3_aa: CASSRTGKETQYF
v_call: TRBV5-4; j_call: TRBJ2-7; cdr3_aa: CASGLGGKDYEQYF
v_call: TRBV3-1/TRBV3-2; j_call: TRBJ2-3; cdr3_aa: CASSPTGGVNTQYF
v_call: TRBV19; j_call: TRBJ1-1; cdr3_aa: CASSINRPGGTEAFF
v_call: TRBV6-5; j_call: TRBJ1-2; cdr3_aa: CASRTDKYYGYTF
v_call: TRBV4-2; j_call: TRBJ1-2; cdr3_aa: CASSQDSLTGGYTF
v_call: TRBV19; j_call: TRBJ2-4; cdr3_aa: CASSIGTRGNIQYF
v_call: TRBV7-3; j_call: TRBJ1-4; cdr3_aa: CASSLTPPDRDEKLFF
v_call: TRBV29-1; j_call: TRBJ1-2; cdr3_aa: CSVGGQGIYGYTF
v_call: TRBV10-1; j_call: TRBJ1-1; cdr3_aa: CASSDPGVNTEAFF
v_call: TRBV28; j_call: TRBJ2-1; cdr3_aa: CASSSNLRGEQFF
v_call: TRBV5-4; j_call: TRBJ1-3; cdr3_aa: CASSLADRLGGNTIYF
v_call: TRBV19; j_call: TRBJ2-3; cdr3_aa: CASRGAGGARTDTQYF
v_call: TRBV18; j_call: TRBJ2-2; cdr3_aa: CASSLSTQITGELFF